These 3 T cell receptor beta chains share one sample of origin, sequenced in a study of blood T cell repertoires in COVID-19. Repertoires were generated with immunoSEQ multiplex PCR, while TCRdb's copy carries only in-frame clones and drops some. The data contain approximately 94,000 clones, under 95% of them singletons. Sequencing used peripheral blood. The receptors here all came from a woman between 45 and 65 years old in a cohort sampled during active COVID-19.

This clone was counted once. This sequence joins TRBV19 and TRBJ2-7, with 10 bases aligning to TRBD2. The ends lost 3 bases at V and 5 bases at J; junction bases unmatched: 13. This CDR3 contains 17 residues. The germline V gene has CDR1 LNHDA and CDR2 SQIVND (reference sequence). CDR3: CASSIRLAGADVDEQYF. CDR3 bases: TGTGCCAGTAGTATTAGGCTAGCGGGAGCGGATGTCGACGAGCAGTACTTC.

The V call is TRBV5-1, the J call TRBJ2-7; 10 bases are a match to TRBD1. The CDR3 is 16 amino acids. Germline V gene data show CDR1 as SGHRS and CDR2 as YFSETQ. V lost 1 base and J lost 0; bases outside the gene matches: 4. CDR3 amino acids: CASSLFGTGASYEQYF. In nucleotides, the CDR3 is TGCGCCAGCAGCTTGTTTGGGACAGGGGCCTCCTACGAGCAGTACTTC. Variable domain in full (rest from reference TRBV5-1 and TRBJ2-7): KAGVTQTPRYLIKTRGQQVTLSCSPISGHRSVSWYQQTPGQGLQFLFEYFSETQRNKGNFPGRFSGRQFSNSRSEMNVSTLELGDSALYLCASSLFGTGASYEQYFGPGTRLTVT.

The chain links TRBV4-1 to TRBJ2-1; 8 bases fit TRBD1. J was trimmed by 4 bases and V by 0 bases; bases with no gene match: 11. Germline V gives CDR1 MGHRA, CDR2 YSYEKL. This CDR3 contains 18 residues. CDR3 residues: CASSQDSAQGAPYNEQFF. Written as DNA, the CDR3 is TGCGCCAGCAGCCAAGATTCCGCGCAGGGGGCTCCATACAATGAGCAGTTCTTC.